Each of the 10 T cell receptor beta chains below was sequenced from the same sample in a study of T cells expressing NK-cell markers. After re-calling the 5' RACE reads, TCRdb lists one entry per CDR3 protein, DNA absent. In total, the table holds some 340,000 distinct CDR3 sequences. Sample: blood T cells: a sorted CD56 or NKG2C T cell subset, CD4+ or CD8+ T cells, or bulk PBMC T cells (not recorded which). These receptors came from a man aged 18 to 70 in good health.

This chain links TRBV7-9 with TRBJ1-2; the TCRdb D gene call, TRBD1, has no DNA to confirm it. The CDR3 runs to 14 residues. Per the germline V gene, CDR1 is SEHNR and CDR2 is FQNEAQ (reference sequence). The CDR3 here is CASSHRGVNYGYTF.

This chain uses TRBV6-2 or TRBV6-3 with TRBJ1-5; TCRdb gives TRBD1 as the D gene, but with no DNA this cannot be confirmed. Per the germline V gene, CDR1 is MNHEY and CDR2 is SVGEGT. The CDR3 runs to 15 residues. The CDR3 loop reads CASSSGTGFHQPQHF.

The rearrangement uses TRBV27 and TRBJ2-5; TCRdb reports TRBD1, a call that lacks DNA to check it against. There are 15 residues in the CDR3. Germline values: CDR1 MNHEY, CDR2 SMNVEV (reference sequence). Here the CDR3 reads CASSLTGDNPETQYF.

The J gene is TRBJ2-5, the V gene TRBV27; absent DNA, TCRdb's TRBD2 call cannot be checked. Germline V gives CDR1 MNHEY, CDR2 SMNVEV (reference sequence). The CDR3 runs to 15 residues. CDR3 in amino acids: CASSLASGGVRTQYF.

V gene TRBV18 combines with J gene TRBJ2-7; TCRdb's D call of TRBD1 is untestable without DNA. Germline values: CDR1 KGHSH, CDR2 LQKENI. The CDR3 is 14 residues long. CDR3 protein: CASSLGGKLYEQYF.

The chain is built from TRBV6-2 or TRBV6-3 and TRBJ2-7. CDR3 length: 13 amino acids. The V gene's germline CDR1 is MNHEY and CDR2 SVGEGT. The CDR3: CASSKRIVYEQYF.

The CDR3 spells CASRVLTGGNSPLHF. The chain joins TRBV6-1 to TRBJ1-6; the D gene TCRdb calls, TRBD1, cannot be checked with no DNA. The CDR3 covers 15 residues. The germline V gene encodes CDR1 MNHNS and CDR2 SASEGT.

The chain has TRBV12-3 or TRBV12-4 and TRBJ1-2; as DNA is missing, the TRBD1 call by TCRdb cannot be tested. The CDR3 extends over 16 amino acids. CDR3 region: CASSRWGGQGDYGYTF.

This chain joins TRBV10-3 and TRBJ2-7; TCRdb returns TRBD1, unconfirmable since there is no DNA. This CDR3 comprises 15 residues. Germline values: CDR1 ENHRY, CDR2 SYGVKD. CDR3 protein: CAIRGDRGHSYEQYF.

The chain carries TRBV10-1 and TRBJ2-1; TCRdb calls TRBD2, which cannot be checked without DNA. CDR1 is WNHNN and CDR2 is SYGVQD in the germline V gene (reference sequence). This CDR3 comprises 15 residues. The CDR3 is CASKRLAGKADEQFF.